These 19 T cell receptor beta chains were all obtained from the same sample, sequenced in a study of blood T cells in healthy people across ages. Using a J-beta primer mix together with a sample-barcoded 5' primer, a second PCR was run for 7 to 11 cycles. TCRdb independently ran MiXCR on the 5' RACE reads; one entry per CDR3 protein. The sample includes approximately 580,000 distinct CDR3 sequences, 24% seen only once; the top ten take roughly 9.4%. These data were also reused for a study on T cells of mothers and their children.

The sample was blood. These TCRs come from a boy aged 5-17 years in good health.

This clonotype was seen a handful of times. The rearrangement uses TRBV4-2 and TRBJ2-5, with 10 positions matching TRBD2. After removal of 1 base from V and 11 bases from J, the junction contained 19 bases not matched to a gene. Germline V gene data show CDR1 as LGHNA and CDR2 as YNFKEQ. The CDR3 is 18 amino acids. The CDR3: CASSQAPGLANPLREQYF. CDR3 sequence (DNA): TGTGCCAGCAGCCAAGCCCCGGGACTAGCGAATCCCCTGCGGGAGCAGTACTTC.

The chain is built from TRBV28 and TRBJ2-7, with D unclear. Trimming took 5 bases from V and 2 from J, leaving 16 bases between them. CDR1 is MDHEN, CDR2 SYDVKM, per germline. The CDR3 loop spans 15 amino acids. CDR3 coding DNA: TGTGCCAGCAGTCCCGTGGCCGGAGCCCCCTACGAGCAGTACTTC. This codes for CASSPVAGAPYEQYF.

The chain links TRBV2 to TRBJ1-2; D not resolved. Germline CDR1 is SNHLY and CDR2 is FYNNEI. V lost 1 base and J 7 bases, leaving 13 bases between the germline ends. CDR3 size: 14 residues. The CDR3 is CASSEDSWVGGYTF. CDR3 in DNA: TGTGCCAGCAGTGAAGACAGCTGGGTGGGTGGCTACACCTTC.

The table lists this clonotype with a count of one. The gene calls are TRBV7-9 and TRBJ2-7, with D perhaps matching TRBD2 (5 bases). Trimming took off 6 bases at V and 0 bases at J, with 15 bases between the two ends. The CDR3 spans 15 residues. The germline gives CDR1 SEHNR, CDR2 FQNEAQ (reference sequence). DNA of the CDR3: TGTGCCAGCAGTCGTAGCGCTACCTCCTCCTACGAGCAGTACTTC. Encoded protein: CASSRSATSSYEQYF.

The CDR3 loop reads CASSRQRAGDTEAFF. The CDR3, as DNA: TGCGCCAGCAGCCGGCAGCGGGCCGGGGACACTGAAGCTTTCTTT. The rearrangement uses TRBV5-1 and TRBJ1-1; D not certain. CDR1 is SGHRS and CDR2 is YFSETQ in the germline V gene. Trimming took 4 bases from V and 3 from J, leaving 16 bases between them. This CDR3 spans 15 amino acids.

The chain uses TRBV20-1 and TRBJ1-1; D not certain. CDR1 and CDR2 from the germline V gene are DFQATT and SNEGSKA (reference sequence). The V end lost 2 bases, the J end lost 4 bases, and 14 bases lay between the germline ends. There are 14 residues in the CDR3. The DNA of the CDR3 is TGCAGTGCTAGACAGGCAGCGAAAGGCACTGAAGCTTTCTTT. This gives the protein CSARQAAKGTEAFF.

The chain is built from TRBV11-3 and TRBJ1-2; no reliable D call. Germline V gene data show CDR1 as SGHNT and CDR2 as YENEEA. The V gene lost 0 bases and the J gene lost 2 bases, with 7 bases spanning the gap. CDR3 size: 14 residues. The CDR3 reads CASSLEGYNYGYTF. CDR3 nucleotides: TGTGCCAGCAGCTTAGAGGGATACAACTATGGCTACACCTTC. The full variable domain, with the rest looked up from reference TRBV11-3 and TRBJ1-2, is EAGVVQSPRYKIIEKKQPVAFWCNPISGHNTLYWYLQNLGQGPELLIRYENEEAVDDSQLPKDRFSAERLKGVDSTLKIQPAELGDSAVYLCASSLEGYNYGYTFGSGTRLTVV.

This clonotype has more than one count but fewer than ten. This chain uses TRBV6-2 or TRBV6-3 with TRBJ2-3; 9 nucleotides match TRBD2. The CDR3 runs 15 residues. J lost 4 bases, V lost 6 bases, and 8 bases had no gene match. CDR1 and CDR2 from the germline V gene are MNHEY and SVGEGT. CDR3 loop: CASSLSGSGADTQYF. In DNA form, the CDR3 reads TGTGCCAGCAGCCTTAGCGGGAGCGGGGCAGATACGCAGTATTTT.

This clonotype has just a few counts. The chain joins TRBV24-1 to TRBJ2-7; 8 bases agree with TRBD1. Trimming took 10 bases from V and 6 from J; bases not matched to a gene: 4. The CDR3 runs 11 residues. The germline CDR1 and CDR2 sequences are KGHDR and SFDVKD. DNA of the CDR3: TGTGCCACTAGACAGGGGAGCGAGCAGTACTTC. Translated, it gives CATRQGSEQYF.

This clonotype has a count of ten or more. The J gene is TRBJ2-5, the V gene TRBV29-1; 8 positions agree with TRBD1. Germline lookup yields CDR1 SQVTM and CDR2 ANQGSEA. The CDR3 length is 14 residues. J lost 5 bases, V lost 6 bases, and 11 bases had no gene match. CDR3 in DNA: TGCAGCGTAACACCGGGACAGGCCCCGGAGACCCAGTACTTC. It encodes CSVTPGQAPETQYF.

The table lists this clonotype with a few counts. V and J are TRBV7-3 and TRBJ1-5; no reliable D call. The V end lost 4 bases, the J end lost 6 bases, and 10 bases lay between the germline ends. The CDR3 consists of 13 residues. Germline values: CDR1 SGHTA, CDR2 FQGTGA. Here the CDR3 DNA reads TGTGCCAGCAGCTCCGATCCGGGTCAGCCCCAGCATTTT. Amino acids: CASSSDPGQPQHF.

In this sample, this clonotype turned up a few times. V and J are TRBV7-6 and TRBJ1-2, with D possibly matching TRBD1 (5 bases). The CDR3 covers 13 residues. Germline V gives CDR1 SGHVS, CDR2 FNYEAQ. V lost 11 bases and J lost 4, with 17 bases in between. CDR3 sequence reads: CALGALTSYGYTF. CDR3 DNA: TGTGCCCTAGGGGCGTTAACCTCCTATGGCTACACCTTC.

This clonotype came up a few times. One end of the junction is discordant with germline, which a read error may explain. The chain uses TRBV27 and TRBJ2-5, with TRBD2 matching 9 bases. The CDR3 extends over 12 amino acids. In germline, CDR1 is MNHEY, CDR2 SMNVEV (reference sequence). CDR3 residues: CASSLPGLAPFF. In DNA, the CDR3 is TGTGCCAGCAGTTTGCCGGGACTAGCCCCCTTCTTC.

The chain uses TRBV5-6 and TRBJ1-1; no clear D. Germline V gene data show CDR1 as SGHDT and CDR2 as YYEEEE. There are 14 residues in the CDR3. The ends were cut back, 3 bases at V and 4 bases at J, with 13 bases in the middle. CDR3 in amino acids: CASSYPERRTEAFF. The CDR3 DNA follows: TGTGCCAGCAGCTATCCTGAGAGGCGCACTGAAGCTTTCTTT.

This clonotype was recorded a few times. CDR3 residues: CSVGSGGGNTEAFF. In nucleotides, the CDR3 is TGCAGCGTTGGGTCCGGGGGGGGGAACACTGAAGCTTTCTTT. This chain links TRBV29-1 with TRBJ1-1; tentatively, D is TRBD1 (5 bases). The CDR3 covers 14 residues. Trimming left V 4 bases short and J 1 base short, with 13 bases between. CDR1 SQVTM and CDR2 ANQGSEA come from the germline V gene.

V usage is TRBV20-1 and J usage is TRBJ2-1, with D possibly called TRBD1 or TRBD2 (5 bases each). The germline gives CDR1 DFQATT, CDR2 SNEGSKA (reference sequence). The CDR3 extends over 16 amino acids. V was shortened by 4 bases and J by 0 bases, with 16 bases between the two germline ends. The CDR3 coding sequence is TGCAGTGCTAATGATATTGGGACCTACTCCTACAATGAGCAGTTCTTC. Its translation: CSANDIGTYSYNEQFF.

The V gene is TRBV28, the J gene TRBJ2-7; 8 bases agree with TRBD1. This CDR3 is 15 amino acids long. After removal of 2 bases from V and 3 bases from J, the junction contained 6 bases not matched to a gene. Germline V gene data show CDR1 as MDHEN and CDR2 as SYDVKM. For the CDR3, the DNA is TGTGCCAGCAGTTTAAGGGCGACAGGGGACTACGAGCAGTACTTC. It codes for CASSLRATGDYEQYF.

This chain uses TRBV20-1 with TRBJ2-2, with 10 bases matching TRBD2. V trimming: 0 bases; J trimming: 7 bases; junction bases outside the gene matches: 14. Per the germline V gene, CDR1 is DFQATT and CDR2 is SNEGSKA (reference sequence). The CDR3 runs 18 residues. As DNA, the CDR3 is TGCAGTGCTAGAGATCGGCTAGCGGGAGTGCAGAGGAGCGGGGAGCTGTTTTTT. It is translated as CSARDRLAGVQRSGELFF.

This clonotype has just a few counts. The J gene is TRBJ2-5, the V gene TRBV28, with TRBD2 identical over 8 bases. The J call may be mistaken, given a closer DNA end match to TRBJ2-7. Germline V lookup: CDR1 MDHEN, CDR2 SYDVKM. This CDR3 spans 15 amino acids. For the CDR3, the DNA is TGTGCCAGCAGCTTAGCGGGGCGGATCCCCTACGAGCAGTACTTC. It yields the protein CASSLAGRIPYEQYF.